The clone carrying this T cell receptor (beta chain) was counted between two and nine times. Its specificity is unknown. The sample originates from a study of T cells in Graves' hyperthyroidism and ophthalmopathy. The study, taken as a whole, reports: Classification by a 13 V-J model distinguished ophthalmopathy from stable hyperthyroidism. Most thyroid clonotypes expanded above 0.001 were also detected in blood. Ophthalmopathy, as predicted by the model, came a median roughly 6.5 months after the prediction.

The CDR3 has 15 residues. Per the germline V gene, CDR1 is MNHEY and CDR2 is SMNVEV (reference sequence). V lost 7 bases to trimming and J lost 3 bases, with 16 bases between them. The source material, RNA transcripts, was used to amplify TCR beta CDR3 regions. An initial round of RT-PCR targeting the TCR CDR3 relied on the HTBI primer set. Each CDR3 protein gets one entry after TCRdb re-called the multiplex PCR reads with MiXCR. Of hundreds of thousands of distinct CDR3 sequences listed, around 15% are singletons. Over 18 months, lack of ophthalmopathy progression marked Graves' hyperthyroidism as stable.

The TCR comes from a woman aged 25 to 45 with Graves' hyperthyroidism. Sequences were obtained from blood. The rearrangement links TRBV27 to TRBJ1-5, with a weak D call TRBD1 (5 bases). CDR3 coding DNA: TGTGCCAGCACCCCCGCGGGGCAGCACAATCAGCCCCAGCATTTT. Amino acids: CASTPAGQHNQPQHF.